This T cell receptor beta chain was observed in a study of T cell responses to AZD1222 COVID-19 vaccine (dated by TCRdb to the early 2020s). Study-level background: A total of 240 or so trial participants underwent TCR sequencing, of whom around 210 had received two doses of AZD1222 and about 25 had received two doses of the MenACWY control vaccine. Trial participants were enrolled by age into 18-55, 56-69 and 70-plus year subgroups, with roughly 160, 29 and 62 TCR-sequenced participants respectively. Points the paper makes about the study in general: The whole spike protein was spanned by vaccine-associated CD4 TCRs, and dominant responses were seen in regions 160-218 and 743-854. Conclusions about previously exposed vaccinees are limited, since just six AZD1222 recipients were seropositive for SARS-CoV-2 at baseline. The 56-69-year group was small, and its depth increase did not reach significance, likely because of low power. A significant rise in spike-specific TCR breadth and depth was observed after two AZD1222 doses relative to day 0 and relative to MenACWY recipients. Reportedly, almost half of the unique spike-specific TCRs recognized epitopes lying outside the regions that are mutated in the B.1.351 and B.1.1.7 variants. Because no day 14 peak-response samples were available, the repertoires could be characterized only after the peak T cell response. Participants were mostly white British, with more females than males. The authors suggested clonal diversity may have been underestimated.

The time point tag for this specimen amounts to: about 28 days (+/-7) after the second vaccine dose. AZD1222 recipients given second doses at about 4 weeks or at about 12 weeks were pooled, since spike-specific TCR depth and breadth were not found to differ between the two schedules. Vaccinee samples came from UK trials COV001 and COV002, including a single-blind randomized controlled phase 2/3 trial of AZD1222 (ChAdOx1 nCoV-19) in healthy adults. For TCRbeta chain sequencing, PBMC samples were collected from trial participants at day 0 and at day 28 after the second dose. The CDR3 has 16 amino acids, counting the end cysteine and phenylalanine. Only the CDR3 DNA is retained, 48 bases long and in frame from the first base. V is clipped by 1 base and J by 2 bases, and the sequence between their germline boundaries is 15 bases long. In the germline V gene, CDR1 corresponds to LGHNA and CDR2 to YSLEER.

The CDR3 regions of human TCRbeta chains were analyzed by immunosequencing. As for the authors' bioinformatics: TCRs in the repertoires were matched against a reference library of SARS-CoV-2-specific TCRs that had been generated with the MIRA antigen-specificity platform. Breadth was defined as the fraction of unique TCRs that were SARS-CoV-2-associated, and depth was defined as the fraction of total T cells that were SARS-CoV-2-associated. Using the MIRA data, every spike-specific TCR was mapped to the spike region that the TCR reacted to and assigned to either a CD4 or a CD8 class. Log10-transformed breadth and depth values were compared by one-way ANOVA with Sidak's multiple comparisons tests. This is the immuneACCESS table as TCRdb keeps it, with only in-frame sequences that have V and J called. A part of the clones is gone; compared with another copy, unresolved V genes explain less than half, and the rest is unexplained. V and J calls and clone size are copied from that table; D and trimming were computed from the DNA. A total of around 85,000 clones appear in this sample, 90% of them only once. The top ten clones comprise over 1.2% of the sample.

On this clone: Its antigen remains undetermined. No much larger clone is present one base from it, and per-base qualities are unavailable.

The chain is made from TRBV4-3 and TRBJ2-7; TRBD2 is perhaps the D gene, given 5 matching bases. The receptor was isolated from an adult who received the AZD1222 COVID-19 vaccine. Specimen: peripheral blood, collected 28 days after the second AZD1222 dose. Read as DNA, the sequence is TGCGCCAGCAGCCAAGGAGATTGGACTGAGCCCTACGAGCAGTACTTC. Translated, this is CASSQGDWTEPYEQYF.